Following are 23 T cell receptor beta chains from one sample sequenced in a study of cytomegalovirus exposure and HLA in healthy donors. Amplification used 60 Vbeta primers and 13 Jbeta primers. Profiling relied on immunoSEQ multiplex PCR, and the TCRdb table lists in-frame clones only, not all of them. The sample includes about 130,000 clones, approximately 77% of them seen just once. Source material: PBMCs. Source of these receptors: a man in his thirties or forties in good health and CMV-seronegative.

This clone turned up a few times. This chain connects TRBV18 to TRBJ2-2; 10 positions agree with TRBD1. CDR1 and CDR2 (germline): KGHSH, LQKENI. CDR3 length: 17 amino acids. V lost 6 bases to trimming and J lost 6 bases; unmatched junction nucleotides: 13. In DNA, the CDR3 is TGTGCCAGCTCCGCACTAGGGACAGGGGCCGATGCCGGGGAGCTGTTTTTT. As protein: CASSALGTGADAGELFF.

This chain uses TRBV15 with TRBJ1-2; no reliable D call. Germline lookup yields CDR1 LNHNV and CDR2 YYDKDF (reference sequence). The CDR3 totals 15 residues. V gave up 5 bases and J gave up 2 bases, with 15 bases separating them. CDR3 protein: CATSLRREVNYGYTF. As DNA, the CDR3 is TGTGCCACCAGCCTACGACGGGAAGTAAACTATGGCTACACCTTC. Filled out from reference TRBV15 and TRBJ1-2, the complete variable domain reads DAMVIQNPRYQVTQFGKPVTLSCSQTLNHNVMYWYQQKSSQAPKLLFHYYDKDFNNEADTPDNFQSRRPNTSFCFLDIRSPGLGDTAMYLCATSLRREVNYGYTFGSGTRLTVV.

This clone turned up a few times. The V and J genes are TRBV7-6 and TRBJ1-4; no firm D call. V dropped 5 bases and J dropped 3 bases, with 4 bases sitting between them. CDR1 and CDR2 from the germline V gene are SGHVS and FNYEAQ. The CDR3 length is 12 residues. CDR3 nucleotide sequence: TGTGCCAGCAGCCTTCCTAATGAAAAACTGTTTTTT. The encoded protein is CASSLPNEKLFF.

A single count supports this clone. V gene TRBV30 combines with J gene TRBJ1-1, with D maybe TRBD1 (6 bases). This CDR3 spans 18 amino acids. The germline V and J ends were trimmed by 1 base and 4 bases, with 25 bases remaining between them. Germline CDR1 and CDR2: GTSNPN and SVGIG (reference sequence). CDR3 in DNA: TGTGCCTGGAGTGAAAGGCACGGGTTTACCTACAGGGTCACTGAAGCTTTCTTT. This codes for CAWSERHGFTYRVTEAFF.

About this clone itself: Mismatch with germline at one junction end may stem from a read error. The same CDR3 is also encoded by other DNA sequences in this sample. J is TRBJ1-3 and V is TRBV6-1, with a possible D match to TRBD1 (6 bases). Per germline, CDR1 MNHNS and CDR2 SASEGT. This CDR3 spans 15 amino acids. CDR3 amino acids: CASGQFLSSGNTIYF. The CDR3 DNA is TGCGCCAGTGGACAGTTTTTGAGCTCTGGAAACACCATATATTTT.

The chain recombines TRBV10-2 with TRBJ2-3, with 10 positions matching TRBD2. The CDR3 spans 17 residues. The ends lost 2 bases at V and 4 bases at J; junction bases unmatched: 9. The germline V gene encodes CDR1 WSHSY and CDR2 SAAADI. This CDR3 is CASSEAPLAGVADTQYF. In DNA, the CDR3 is TGCGCCAGCAGTGAGGCCCCCCTAGCGGGAGTGGCAGATACGCAGTATTTT.

The rearrangement joins TRBV14 to TRBJ2-7; the D is unclear. Trimming took 2 bases from V and 4 from J, leaving 6 bases between them. CDR3 size: 12 residues. Per the germline V gene, CDR1 is SGHDN and CDR2 is FVKESK. The CDR3 coding sequence is TGTGCCAGCAGCCAATCTCGGTACGAGCAGTACTTC. Translated, it gives CASSQSRYEQYF. Full variable domain (rest looked up from reference TRBV14 and TRBJ2-7): EAGVTQFPSHSVIEKGQTVTLRCDPISGHDNLYWYRRVMGKEIKFLLHFVKESKQDESGMPNNRFLAERTGGTYSTLKVQPAELEDSGVYFCASSQSRYEQYFGPGTRLTVT.

The genes are TRBV4-2 and TRBJ2-5, with D possibly being TRBD1 (6 bases). Germline V gene data show CDR1 as LGHNA and CDR2 as YNFKEQ. V lost 0 bases and J lost 2, with 13 bases in between. CDR3 length: 16 residues. The CDR3 DNA reads as TGTGCCAGCAGCCAAGAAGGGACATTGCTTCAAGAGACCCAGTACTTC. It yields the protein CASSQEGTLLQETQYF.

The V call is TRBV19, the J call TRBJ2-5; tentatively, D is TRBD2 (5 bases). Germline V lookup: CDR1 LNHDA, CDR2 SQIVND (reference sequence). This CDR3 comprises 14 residues. V was trimmed by 2 bases and J by 5 bases, leaving 12 bases between them. CDR3 sequence reads: CASSIRGLWETQYF. The CDR3 coding sequence is TGTGCCAGTAGTATACGGGGTTTATGGGAGACCCAGTACTTC.

The J gene is TRBJ2-3, the V gene TRBV10-1; D uncertain. This CDR3 has 12 residues. CDR1 is WNHNN and CDR2 is SYGVQD in the germline V gene (reference sequence). The V and J ends lost 4 bases and 5 bases respectively, with 7 bases between them. The CDR3 protein is CASSGLEDTQYF. In nucleotides, the CDR3 is TGCGCCAGCAGTGGACTGGAAGATACGCAGTATTTT.

This clone came up a few times. The chain couples TRBV9 to TRBJ1-1, with D hard to call. This CDR3 spans 14 amino acids. With 4 bases removed from V and 0 bases from J, the gap between germline ends came to 10 bases. Germline loops: CDR1 SGDLS, CDR2 YYNGEE. Here the CDR3 DNA reads TGTGCCAGCAGCCCGACGGGTCTGAACACTGAAGCTTTCTTT. Protein sequence: CASSPTGLNTEAFF.

The chain recombines TRBV21-1 with TRBJ2-7; the table's D call, TRBD2, has no DNA check behind it. TRBV21-1 is a known pseudogene. This CDR3 is 12 amino acids long. The CDR3 spells CASSKASDEQYF. The CDR3 DNA reads as TGTGCCAGCAGCAAAGCTTCCGACGAGCAGTACTTC.

The J gene is TRBJ2-3, the V gene TRBV11-3; 9 bases line up with TRBD2. Looked up from germline, CDR1 is SGHNT and CDR2 is YENEEA. The trim removed 1 base at V and 0 bases at J, leaving 2 bases unmatched. This CDR3 is 16 amino acids long. As DNA, the CDR3 is TGTGCCAGCAGCTTAGGACTAGCGGAGAGCACAGATACGCAGTATTTT. Amino acids: CASSLGLAESTDTQYF.

V and J are TRBV10-3 and TRBJ2-3; 8 bases are a match to TRBD2. The CDR3 is 17 amino acids. The germline V gene encodes CDR1 ENHRY and CDR2 SYGVKD. The V gene end was trimmed by 0 bases and the J gene end by 5 bases; junction bases not matched to a gene: 10. Written as DNA, the CDR3 is TGTGCCATCAGTGAGTCTAGCGGGATCACCCGGGGAGATACGCAGTATTTT. Protein: CAISESSGITRGDTQYF.

The rearrangement links TRBV18 to TRBJ2-7, with 8 bases identical to TRBD1. Germline values: CDR1 KGHSH, CDR2 LQKENI. V trimming: 3 bases; J trimming: 2 bases; junction bases outside the gene matches: 3. The CDR3 extends over 14 amino acids. CDR3 sequence (DNA): TGTGCCAGCTCACCCATGGACAGGGCCTACGAGCAGTACTTC. This encodes CASSPMDRAYEQYF.

The rearrangement joins TRBV29-1 to TRBJ2-1; 7 bases are a match to TRBD1. Germline CDR1 SQVTM, CDR2 ANQGSEA. CDR3 length: 16 residues. Unmatched junction bases numbered 12, after V lost 0 bases and J lost 7 bases. CDR3 amino acids: CSVEDSARGQGNEQFF. The CDR3 DNA reads as TGCAGCGTTGAAGACTCCGCGAGGGGGCAGGGAAATGAGCAGTTCTTC.

This chain joins TRBV27 and TRBJ2-1; the D gene is possibly TRBD2 (6 bases). V dropped 6 bases and J dropped 4 bases, with 19 bases sitting between them. The length of the CDR3 is 16 residues. Germline loops: CDR1 MNHEY, CDR2 SMNVEV (reference sequence). The DNA for the CDR3 is TGTGCCAGCAGCTTTCAACCGGGACTCGGATACAATGAGCAGTTCTTC. Its protein product is CASSFQPGLGYNEQFF.

The chain has TRBV7-8 and TRBJ2-7; D uncertain. With 1 base removed from V and 3 bases from J, the gap between germline ends came to 7 bases. The CDR3 is 13 amino acids. The germline gives CDR1 SGHVS, CDR2 FQNEAQ. CDR3 nucleotides: TGTGCCAGCAGCTTAGGGAGTGTCTACGAGCAGTACTTC. This sequence encodes CASSLGSVYEQYF.

The chain uses TRBV30 and TRBJ2-2; D unclear. Trimming removed 2 bases at V and 9 bases at J, with 10 bases between. Germline V gives CDR1 GTSNPN, CDR2 SVGIG (reference sequence). This CDR3 region has 12 residues. The CDR3 bases are TGTGCCTGGAGTAGAAATAGCCGGGAGCTGTTTTTT. Amino acids: CAWSRNSRELFF.

The V call is TRBV11-1, the J call TRBJ2-1; 9 bases agree with TRBD1. The V segment lost 5 bases and the J segment 4 bases; nucleotides outside the gene matches: 6. Germline values: CDR1 SGHAT, CDR2 FQDESV (reference sequence). The CDR3 is 15 amino acids. The CDR3 sequence is CASSGTGTSYNEQFF. The CDR3 DNA follows: TGTGCCAGCAGCGGGACAGGGACTTCTTACAATGAGCAGTTCTTC.

The rearrangement uses TRBV5-1 and TRBJ2-7; TRBD2 matches at 11 bases. Germline V gene data show CDR1 as SGHRS and CDR2 as YFSETQ. J gave up 0 bases and V 4 bases, and 6 bases lay outside the gene matches. CDR3 length: 16 residues. The CDR3 nucleotides are TGCGCCAGCAGCCCGCGACTAGCGGGGAGCTCCTACGAGCAGTACTTC. It yields the protein CASSPRLAGSSYEQYF. The full variable domain, completed using reference TRBV5-1 and TRBJ2-7, is KAGVTQTPRYLIKTRGQQVTLSCSPISGHRSVSWYQQTPGQGLQFLFEYFSETQRNKGNFPGRFSGRQFSNSRSEMNVSTLELGDSALYLCASSPRLAGSSYEQYFGPGTRLTVT.

This clone occurred a few times. This chain links TRBV2 with TRBJ2-7; D is ambiguous. The CDR3 totals 14 residues. Germline-derived CDR1 and CDR2 are SNHLY and FYNNEI. V was shortened by 6 bases and J by 2 bases, with 14 bases between the two germline ends. CDR3 sequence reads: CASSRTRGPYEQYF. The CDR3 DNA follows: TGTGCCAGCAGCCGCACGCGAGGTCCCTACGAGCAGTACTTC.

V usage is TRBV7-3 and J usage is TRBJ2-1, with 15 positions matching TRBD2. Germline trimming cut 6 bases from V and 3 bases from J; bases unmatched to any gene: 9. The CDR3 runs 18 residues. CDR1 and CDR2 from the germline V gene are SGHTA and FQGTGA. CDR3 protein: CASRQPGTSGRFYNEQFF. The CDR3 DNA reads TGTGCCAGCAGGCAACCCGGGACTAGCGGGAGGTTCTACAATGAGCAGTTCTTC. The whole variable domain, remainder taken from reference TRBV7-3 and TRBJ2-1, is GAGVSQTPSNKVTEKGKYVELRCDPISGHTALYWYRQSLGQGPEFLIYFQGTGAADDSGLPNDRFFAVRPEGSVSTLKIQRTERGDSAVYLCASRQPGTSGRFYNEQFFGPGTRLTVL.